This T cell receptor beta chain was obtained from a study of shared clonotypes between healthy human individuals. On this clone itself: Its antigen remains unidentified.

In the source study's methods: Junction-only sequences produced by ImmunoSEQ had no quality scores, so filtering differed. The method was immunoSEQ multiplex PCR; TCRdb's version includes in-frame clones alone and lacks a portion of them. That table supplies the V and J calls and clone size; D and trimming were determined from the DNA. In the table there are some 740,000 clones, over 90% of which are singletons. The CDR3 sequence is 14 residues long. Losses at the gene ends were 5 bases for V and 4 bases for J; bases not matched to a gene: 10. Germline CDR1 reads GTSNPN; CDR2 reads SVGIG (reference sequence). General study points: It was the few donors that limited the genetic and exposure-history diversity represented.

It was CD45RO-negative cells, positively selected for CCR7, that made up naive CD8 cells, with terminally differentiated effector memory CD45RA+ cells excluded. The TCR originated in a man aged 25-40 years in good health. The chain recombines TRBV30 with TRBJ1-2; 7 bases fit TRBD1. Sequenced: naive CD8+ T cells sorted from blood. The CDR3 region has the DNA TGTGCCTGGCGACAGGGTGGAGGGTCCTATGGCTACACCTTC. Translated, it gives CAWRQGGGSYGYTF.